These 6 T cell receptor beta chains originate from one sample sequenced in a study of beta chain features in type 1 diabetes. The study's findings and limits: Moderate but significant shortening of TCRB CDR3s was recorded in all four CD4+ subsets from Type 1 diabetes patients.

The study reverse transcribed the entire isolated RNA, so it sequenced expressed TCRB transcripts. The repertoire was sequenced with immunoSEQ multiplex PCR; TCRdb's copy has only in-frame clones and lacks some. The sample shows about 280,000 clones, about 15% of them seen only once. For these receptors, no antigen is known. Input material: naive CD4+ T cells from blood. Source of these receptors: a man between 18 and 29 years old with type 1 diabetes.

This chain joins TRBV2 and TRBJ2-1; 7 bases fit TRBD2. The CDR3 contains 17 residues. Germline V gives CDR1 SNHLY, CDR2 FYNNEI. After removal of 5 bases from V and 2 bases from J, the junction contained 12 bases not matched to a gene. The CDR3 DNA reads TGTGCCAGCAGTCCTCGAGGTAGTAGCGGGCCCTACAATGAGCAGTTCTTC. Translation gives CASSPRGSSGPYNEQFF.

This chain links TRBV6-5 with TRBJ2-7; no clear D. Trimming shortened V by 8 bases and J by 5 bases, and 16 bases separated the two germline ends. Per germline, CDR1 MNHEY and CDR2 SVGAGI. This CDR3 has 13 amino acids. In nucleotides, the CDR3 is TGTGCCAGCCGAAATACTAATAGTCACGAGCAGTACTTC. It encodes CASRNTNSHEQYF.

The sample holds a few counts of this clone. The CDR3 nucleotides are TGCGCCAGCAGCCAAAGCGCGACAGGGGTAACTGAAGCTTTCTTT. Its protein product is CASSQSATGVTEAFF. The rearrangement uses TRBV5-1 and TRBJ1-1, with 8 bases that match TRBD1. Germline V gives CDR1 SGHRS, CDR2 YFSETQ. The CDR3 is made up of 15 amino acids. The V gene end was trimmed by 4 bases and the J gene end by 5 bases; junction bases not matched to a gene: 10.

This clone was counted between two and nine times. V usage is TRBV19 and J usage is TRBJ1-2, with 9 bases fitting TRBD1. The germline V gene encodes CDR1 LNHDA and CDR2 SQIVND (reference sequence). CDR3 length: 17 residues. V shed 0 bases, J shed 6 bases, and the junction held 11 bases outside the gene matches. The CDR3 is CASSIDSSGTGTDGYTF. CDR3 nucleotide sequence: TGTGCCAGTAGTATAGATTCATCAGGGACAGGGACAGATGGCTACACCTTC.

The gene calls are TRBV11-2 and TRBJ1-2, with D hard to call. The length of the CDR3 is 12 residues. The germline V gene encodes CDR1 SGHAT and CDR2 FQNNGV. Trimming shortened V by 0 bases and J by 8 bases, and 7 bases separated the two germline ends. The CDR3 nucleotides read TGTGCCAGCAGCTTAGATCGAGGAGGCTACACCTTC. Translated: CASSLDRGGYTF.

The chain joins TRBV5-6 to TRBJ2-3; maybe TRBD2 (7 bases). V lost 4 bases and J lost 0, with 12 bases in between. The CDR3 has 15 residues. CDR1 and CDR2 (germline): SGHDT, YYEEEE. The CDR3 DNA sequence: TGTGCCAGCAGCCCGGGGGGCTTAAGCACAGATACGCAGTATTTT. Encoded protein: CASSPGGLSTDTQYF.